The TCR beta chain under discussion was sequenced for a study of Tregs in tolerant kidney transplant recipients. Germline CDR1 is MNHEY and CDR2 is SVGAGI. The CDR3 consists of 15 residues. Trimming took 4 bases from V and 6 from J; bases not matched to a gene: 10. The repertoire was sequenced with immunoSEQ multiplex PCR; TCRdb's copy has only in-frame clones and lacks some. The table lists 15,000 to 18,000 clones, more than 80% of them singletons. Unstimulated Tregs (CD4+CD25+CD127-) and CD4+CD25- non-Tregs were sorted from PBMCs. In regard to this clone: Antigen specificity is unknown.

Study-wide points: This study did not directly address biological reproducibility. The small number of patients limits these findings pending further validation. The most relevant donor-specific Treg TCRbeta repertoire apparently came from expansion with activated donor B cells.

The V and J genes are TRBV6-5 and TRBJ1-1; 8 positions match TRBD1. This TCR was sampled from a human donor in good health. The sequenced sample consisted of CD8+ T cells from blood. The CDR3 loop is CASSSSPDREAEAFF. DNA of the CDR3: TGTGCCAGCAGTTCGTCTCCGGACAGGGAGGCTGAAGCTTTCTTT.